The 21 T cell receptor beta chains in this list originate from one sample, sequenced in a study of graft-versus-host responses after intestinal transplantation. Their target antigens are unknown. Sequencing used immunoSEQ multiplex PCR; TCRdb keeps in-frame clones, though not all of them. The table shows 90,000 to 120,000 clones, with around 90% occurring only once. The input for sequencing was unstimulated CD4+ T cells sorted from spleen or lymph node cells, taken before transplant. These receptors all stem from a human donor who was the organ donor for an intestinal transplant.

CDR3 bases: TGTGCCAGCGTGGGAAGCAATCAGCCCCAGCATTTT. This translates into CASVGSNQPQHF. The V gene is TRBV28, the J gene TRBJ1-5, with no clear D. CDR1 and CDR2 (germline): MDHEN, SYDVKM. CDR3 length equals 12 residues. The V end was cut by 8 bases, the J end by 1 base, with 6 bases between.

About this clone itself: At the DNA level, this CDR3 is encoded by other sequences in the same sample as well. The chain recombines TRBV11-1 with TRBJ1-2, with a weak D call TRBD1 (6 bases). Germline values: CDR1 SGHAT, CDR2 FQDESV (reference sequence). The CDR3 is 14 residues long. Trimming took off 1 base at V and 2 bases at J, with 8 bases between the two ends. The CDR3 region has the DNA TGTGCCAGCAGCTTAGGTCAGGGGAACTATGGCTACACCTTC. It specifies CASSLGQGNYGYTF.

This chain links TRBV18 with TRBJ2-5; tentatively, D is TRBD2 (5 bases). The CDR3 is made up of 14 amino acids. V lost 2 bases and J 3 bases, leaving 10 bases between the germline ends. The germline gives CDR1 KGHSH, CDR2 LQKENI. As DNA, the CDR3 is TGTGCCAGCTCACCAGCCATGAGGGAAGAGACCCAGTACTTC. Residues: CASSPAMREETQYF.

In regard to this clone: This sample includes further DNA sequences coding for the same CDR3. The chain employs TRBV5-1 and TRBJ1-1; D gene ambiguous. V was shortened by 0 bases and J by 0 bases, with 6 bases between the two germline ends. This CDR3 is 14 amino acids long. CDR1 is SGHRS and CDR2 is YFSETQ in the germline V gene. The CDR3 bases are TGCGCCAGCAGCTTGGTTGGAGTGAACACTGAAGCTTTCTTT. This gives the protein CASSLVGVNTEAFF.

Of note for this clone: At the DNA level, this CDR3 is encoded by other sequences in the same sample as well. This chain links TRBV18 with TRBJ2-5; D gene uncertain. The CDR3 is 13 amino acids. The germline gives CDR1 KGHSH, CDR2 LQKENI. The V gene lost 3 bases and the J gene lost 2 bases, with 7 bases spanning the gap. The CDR3 DNA sequence: TGTGCCAGCTCACCCGGGTTACAAGAGACCCAGTACTTC. It translates to CASSPGLQETQYF.

V is TRBV10-2 and J is TRBJ1-5, with D unresolved. The CDR3 loop spans 13 amino acids. The germline V gene has CDR1 WSHSY and CDR2 SAAADI. Deletions cut 7 bases from V and 2 bases from J, with 9 bases between. CDR3 residues: CASTQRGNQPQHF. CDR3 sequence (DNA): TGCGCCAGCACCCAGAGGGGCAATCAGCCCCAGCATTTT.

The chain links TRBV9 to TRBJ2-3; D is unclear. Trimming removed 5 bases at V and 3 bases at J, with 16 bases between. Germline-derived CDR1 and CDR2 are SGDLS and YYNGEE. This CDR3 has 15 amino acids. The CDR3 region is CASSSPHLGTDTQYF. The CDR3 DNA follows: TGTGCCAGCAGTAGCCCCCATTTGGGAACAGATACGCAGTATTTT.

The rearrangement links TRBV6-4 to TRBJ2-7; no reliable D call. Germline V gene sequence: CDR1 MRHNA, CDR2 SNTAGT. The CDR3 is made up of 10 amino acids. The germline V and J ends were trimmed by 6 bases and 3 bases, with 3 bases remaining between them. The CDR3 DNA follows: TGTGCCAGCAGGATCTACGAGCAGTACTTC. The encoded protein is CASRIYEQYF.

The V gene is TRBV5-5, the J gene TRBJ1-2, with 9 nucleotides matching TRBD1. The CDR3 has 15 residues. The J segment lost 4 bases and the V segment lost 4 bases, leaving 8 bases of the junction unmatched. Germline loops: CDR1 SGHKS, CDR2 YYEKEE (reference sequence). The CDR3 is CASSQDRGGFYGYTF. DNA of the CDR3: TGTGCCAGCAGCCAGGACAGGGGAGGGTTCTATGGCTACACCTTC.

V is TRBV7-3 and J is TRBJ2-1, with 7 bases lining up with TRBD2. Looked up from germline, CDR1 is SGHTA and CDR2 is FQGTGA. The CDR3 contains 16 residues. Trimming cost V 0 bases and J 8 bases; bases outside gene matches: 10. The CDR3 DNA sequence: TGTGCCAGCAGCTTAACAGGGACTACCCCTAGGTATGAGCAGTTCTTC. Its translation is CASSLTGTTPRYEQFF.

J is TRBJ2-7 and V is TRBV7-9; D not resolved. The CDR3 has 15 amino acids. Germline loops: CDR1 SEHNR, CDR2 FQNEAQ (reference sequence). Trimming took 5 bases from V and 2 from J, leaving 16 bases between them. The CDR3 DNA reads as TGTGCCAGCAGCGAGTACCCGACGCGGACCTACGAGCAGTACTTC. Translating gives CASSEYPTRTYEQYF.

As to this clone: The same CDR3 also results from other DNA sequences found in this sample. The chain is built from TRBV4-1 and TRBJ1-1, with TRBD1 identical over 8 bases. The CDR3 runs 16 residues. Germline assignment: CDR1 MGHRA and CDR2 YSYEKL. The V segment lost 3 bases and the J segment 5 bases; nucleotides outside the gene matches: 11. Here the CDR3 reads CASSHADRGASTEAFF. The CDR3 DNA reads as TGCGCCAGCAGCCATGCTGACAGGGGCGCGAGTACTGAAGCTTTCTTT.

The rearrangement joins TRBV6-1 to TRBJ1-2, with TRBD1 identical over 11 bases. Germline V lookup: CDR1 MNHNS, CDR2 SASEGT. The trim removed 6 bases at V and 4 bases at J, leaving 4 bases unmatched. CDR3 length equals 14 residues. The CDR3 nucleotides read TGTGCCAGCAGGGACAGGGGGCAGGCCTATGGCTACACCTTC. This gives the protein CASRDRGQAYGYTF.

The V call is TRBV18, the J call TRBJ2-1; unclear D gene. Trimming took 2 bases from V and 2 from J, leaving 7 bases between them. CDR1 and CDR2 (germline): KGHSH, LQKENI. The CDR3 extends over 14 amino acids. The CDR3 nucleotides are TGTGCCAGCTCACCAGGAACGACCTACAATGAGCAGTTCTTC. This codes for CASSPGTTYNEQFF. Complete variable domain (other parts from reference TRBV18 and TRBJ2-1): NAGVMQNPRHLVRRRGQEARLRCSPMKGHSHVYWYRQLPEEGLKFMVYLQKENIIDESGMPKERFSAEFPKEGPSILRIQQVVRGDSAAYFCASSPGTTYNEQFFGPGTRLTVL.

The rearrangement joins TRBV6-6 to TRBJ2-5; perhaps TRBD2 as D (6 bases). Trimming removed 0 bases from V and 13 bases from J, with 15 bases in between. This CDR3 has 13 residues. CDR1 MNHNY and CDR2 SVGAGI come from the germline V gene (reference sequence). The CDR3 DNA reads TGTGCCAGCAGTTACTCGCCTAGCGCCGTGCCGTACTTC. Translating gives CASSYSPSAVPYF.

This clone was seen only once. The chain has TRBV5-1 and TRBJ1-3; D gene unclear. With 0 bases removed from V and 0 bases from J, the gap between germline ends came to 7 bases. Germline V gene data show CDR1 as SGHRS and CDR2 as YFSETQ. The CDR3 sequence is 15 residues long. CDR3 sequence (DNA): TGCGCCAGCAGCTTGGAATGGGGCTCTGGAAACACCATATATTTT. It specifies CASSLEWGSGNTIYF.

CDR3 protein: CASSPRFAVPGGYTF. CDR3 DNA: TGTGCCAGCAGCCCCAGATTTGCAGTCCCTGGGGGCTACACCTTC. The V call is TRBV5-5, the J call TRBJ1-2; no firm D call. V dropped 4 bases and J dropped 8 bases, with 21 bases sitting between them. Germline assignment: CDR1 SGHKS and CDR2 YYEKEE (reference sequence). The CDR3 loop spans 15 amino acids.

This chain connects TRBV6-4 to TRBJ2-7; TRBD1 aligns across 7 bases. The CDR3 covers 15 residues. Germline trimming cut 1 base from V and 3 bases from J; bases unmatched to any gene: 6. Looked up from germline, CDR1 is MRHNA and CDR2 is SNTAGT. The chain's CDR3 is CASSDLGTDLYEQYF. CDR3 nucleotide sequence: TGTGCCAGCAGTGACTTAGGGACAGATCTCTACGAGCAGTACTTC.

The V and J genes are TRBV5-8 and TRBJ1-2; TRBD1 might be the D (6 bases). With 0 bases removed from V and 1 base from J, the gap between germline ends came to 10 bases. The CDR3 is 15 residues long. Germline CDR1 reads SGHTS; CDR2 reads YDEGEE. The CDR3 protein is CASSLEGGLNYGYTF. For the CDR3, the DNA is TGTGCCAGCAGCTTGGAAGGGGGACTTAACTATGGCTACACCTTC.

The chain joins TRBV5-1 to TRBJ2-1; 8 bases are shared with TRBD1. The CDR3 is 16 amino acids. The V and J ends lost 1 base and 5 bases, in that order; junction bases with no gene match: 8. The germline V gene has CDR1 SGHRS and CDR2 YFSETQ. The DNA for the CDR3 is TGCGCCAGCAGCTTGCGGAGACAGGGGAAGGACAATGAGCAGTTCTTC. This translates into CASSLRRQGKDNEQFF.

The CDR3 DNA reads as TGTGCCAGCAGCACCACAGGGGGCGCTGGGGGGGCCAACGTCCTGACTTTC. Translation: CASSTTGGAGGANVLTF. This chain links TRBV28 with TRBJ2-6; TRBD1 agrees at 9 bases. The V segment lost 6 bases and the J segment 4 bases; nucleotides outside the gene matches: 10. The length of the CDR3 is 17 residues. Germline lookup yields CDR1 MDHEN and CDR2 SYDVKM.